This is a list of T cell receptor beta chains from one sample in a study of cytomegalovirus exposure and HLA in healthy donors. TCRdb's table, derived via immunoSEQ multiplex PCR, lists solely in-frame clones and lacks some. The table records more than 95,000 clones, about 59% of them present only once. Material: PBMCs. These TCRs come from a woman between 40 and 50 years old in good health and CMV-seropositive. The CDR3 runs from the conserved cysteine through the conserved F or W. A D gene is named only where the DNA matches it firmly. Clone size is stated in some rows and not others, as once, few, many or a class when expanded.

j_call | v_call | d_call | clone_size | cdr3_aa | cdr3_nt
TRBJ1-3 | TRBV6-6 | NA | few | CASSPGFGNTIYF | TGTGCCAGCAGCCCGGGGTTCGGAAACACCATATATTTT
TRBJ2-5 | TRBV11-2 | NA | few | CASSLALEAQYF | TGTGCCAGCAGCTTAGCGCTAGAGGCCCAGTACTTC
TRBJ1-3 | TRBV5-4 | NA | few | CASSHDYTTSGNTIYF | TGTGCCAGCAGCCACGATTACACTACCTCTGGAAACACCATATATTTT
TRBJ1-2 | TRBV4-3 | NA | NA | CASSQDRSSYGYTF | TGCGCCAGCAGCCAAGATCGGAGTAGCTATGGCTACACCTTC
TRBJ2-7 | TRBV5-1 | NA | NA | CASSLSYRGTYEQYF | TGCGCCAGCAGCTTGTCTTATCGGGGAACATACGAGCAGTACTTC
TRBJ2-1 | TRBV9 | NA | NA | CASSVDSSPDNEQFF | TGTGCCAGCAGCGTCGACAGCTCCCCTGACAATGAGCAGTTCTTC
TRBJ2-7 | TRBV21-1 | NA | few | CASSKARGGTYEQYF | TGTGCCAGCAGCAAAGCGAGGGGCGGGACTTACGAGCAGTACTTC
TRBJ1-4 | TRBV19 | NA | NA | CASSIAPGDEKLFF | TGTGCCAGTAGTATTGCCCCGGGGGATGAAAAACTGTTTTTT
TRBJ2-7 | TRBV7-2 | NA | NA | CASSFPKGVTYEQYF | TGTGCCAGCAGCTTCCCCAAAGGGGTTACCTACGAGCAGTACTTC
TRBJ1-2 | TRBV7-2 | NA | NA | CASSYWTVYGYTF | TGTGCCAGCAGCTATTGGACAGTCTATGGCTACACCTTC
TRBJ2-7 | TRBV19 | TRBD2 | NA | CASSVGLAGEDEQYF | TGTGCCAGTAGTGTCGGACTAGCGGGAGAAGACGAGCAGTACTTC
TRBJ2-7 | TRBV28 | NA | few | CASSLSSYEQYF | TGTGCCAGCAGTTTATCTTCCTACGAGCAGTACTTC
TRBJ2-6 | TRBV7-9 | NA | NA | CASSKNRGTGANVLTF | TGTGCCAGCAGCAAGAATAGGGGAACTGGGGCCAACGTCCTGACTTTC
TRBJ2-1 | TRBV11-3 | NA | NA | CASSPTTNEQFF | TGTGCCAGCAGCCCTACGACTAATGAGCAGTTCTTC
TRBJ1-5 | TRBV10-3 | NA | NA | CAISWDFNQPQHF | TGTGCCATCAGCTGGGACTTCAATCAGCCCCAGCATTTT
TRBJ1-1 | TRBV23-1 | NA | NA | CASTPKRGLTEAFF | TGCGCCAGCACCCCAAAAAGAGGGTTGACTGAAGCTTTCTTT
TRBJ1-5 | TRBV2 | NA | NA | CASSGLGSNQPQHF | TGTGCCAGCAGTGGTCTGGGCAGCAATCAGCCCCAGCATTTT
TRBJ1-4 | TRBV5-1 | TRBD1 | few | CASSLAGGEKLFF | TGCGCCAGCAGCTTGGCAGGGGGGGAAAAACTGTTTTTT
TRBJ2-1 | TRBV27 | TRBD2 | NA | CASSLTSGSYNEQFF | TGTGCCAGCAGTTTAACTAGCGGGTCCTACAATGAGCAGTTCTTC
TRBJ1-3 | TRBV12-5 | NA | few | CASGTSAVSVNTIYF | TGTGCTAGTGGTACATCCGCGGTTTCTGTAAACACCATATATTTT